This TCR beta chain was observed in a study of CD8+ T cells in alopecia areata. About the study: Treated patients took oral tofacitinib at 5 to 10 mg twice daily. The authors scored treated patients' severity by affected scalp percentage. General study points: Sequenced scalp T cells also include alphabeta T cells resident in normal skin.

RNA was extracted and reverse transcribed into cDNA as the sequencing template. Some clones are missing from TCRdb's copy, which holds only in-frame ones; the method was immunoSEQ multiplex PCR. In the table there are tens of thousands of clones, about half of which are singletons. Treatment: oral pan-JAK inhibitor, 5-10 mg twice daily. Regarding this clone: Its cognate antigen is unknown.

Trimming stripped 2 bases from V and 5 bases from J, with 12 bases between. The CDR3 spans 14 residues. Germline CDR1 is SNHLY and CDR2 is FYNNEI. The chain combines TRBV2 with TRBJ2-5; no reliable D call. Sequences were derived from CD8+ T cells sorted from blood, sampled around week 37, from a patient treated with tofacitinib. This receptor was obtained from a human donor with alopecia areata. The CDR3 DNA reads TGTGCCAGCAGTGAAAATACAGACCCGGAGACCCAGTACTTC. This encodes CASSENTDPETQYF.